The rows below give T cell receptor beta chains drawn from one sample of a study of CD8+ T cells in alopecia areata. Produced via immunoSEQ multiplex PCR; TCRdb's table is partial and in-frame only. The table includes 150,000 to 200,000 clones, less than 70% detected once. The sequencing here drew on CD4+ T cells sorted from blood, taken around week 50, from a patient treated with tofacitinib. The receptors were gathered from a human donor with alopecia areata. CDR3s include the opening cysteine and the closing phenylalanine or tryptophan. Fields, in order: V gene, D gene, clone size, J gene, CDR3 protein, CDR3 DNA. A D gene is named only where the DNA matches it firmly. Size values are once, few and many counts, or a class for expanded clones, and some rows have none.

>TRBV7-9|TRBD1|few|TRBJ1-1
CASSRIQGPTVTEAFF
TGTGCCAGCAGTCGGATACAGGGGCCTACGGTCACTGAAGCTTTCTTT
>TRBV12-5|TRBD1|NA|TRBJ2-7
CASGLGTGVFSRYF
TGTGCTAGTGGTCTTGGGACAGGGGTCTTCTCCCGGTACTTC
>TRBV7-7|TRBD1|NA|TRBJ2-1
CASSPWTGKVWNEQFF
TGTGCCAGCAGCCCCTGGACAGGGAAGGTTTGGAATGAGCAGTTCTTC
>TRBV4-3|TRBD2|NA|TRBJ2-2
CASSLRTSGRNTGELFF
TGCGCCAGCAGCCTCCGGACTAGCGGGAGGAACACCGGGGAGCTGTTTTTT
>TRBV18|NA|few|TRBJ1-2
CASSPQLTGYGYTF
TGTGCCAGCTCACCGCAACTGACAGGCTATGGCTACACCTTC
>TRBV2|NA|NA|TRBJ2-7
CASSESTWASYEQYF
TGTGCCAGCAGTGAAAGTACCTGGGCCTCCTACGAGCAGTACTTC
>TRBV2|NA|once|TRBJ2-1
CASSVGASGEQFF
TGTGCCAGCAGTGTGGGGGCCAGCGGTGAGCAGTTCTTC
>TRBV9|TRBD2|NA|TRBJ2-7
CASSPDLSLAGEQYF
TGTGCCAGCAGCCCAGACCTATCACTAGCGGGGGAGCAGTACTTC
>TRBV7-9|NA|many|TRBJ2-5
CASSLDQVVGETQYF
TGTGCCAGCAGCTTAGATCAGGTGGTTGGGGAGACCCAGTACTTC
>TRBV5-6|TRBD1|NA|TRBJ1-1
CASSGQGDTEAFF
TGTGCCAGCAGCGGACAGGGTGACACTGAAGCTTTCTTT
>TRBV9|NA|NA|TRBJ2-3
CASSVKGSTDTQYF
TGTGCCAGCAGCGTAAAGGGCTCCACAGATACGCAGTATTTT
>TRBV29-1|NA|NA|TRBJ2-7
CSVGTYEQYF
TGCAGCGTGGGGACTTACGAGCAGTACTTC
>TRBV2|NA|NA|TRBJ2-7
CASSVQEQYF
TGTGCCAGCAGTGTCCAGGAGCAGTACTTC
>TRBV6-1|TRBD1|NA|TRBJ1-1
CASSLRQGMNTEAFF
TGTGCCAGCAGTTTAAGACAGGGGATGAACACTGAAGCTTTCTTT
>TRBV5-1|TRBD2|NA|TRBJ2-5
CASSLATSGGLETQYF
TGCGCCAGCAGCTTGGCGACTAGCGGGGGGCTAGAGACCCAGTACTTC
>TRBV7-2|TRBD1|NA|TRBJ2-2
CASSAGGSGGELFF
TGTGCCAGCAGCGCAGGGGGCAGCGGCGGGGAGCTGTTTTTT
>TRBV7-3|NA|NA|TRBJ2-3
CASSPVGGPRDTQYF
TGTGCCAGCAGCCCGGTGGGGGGGCCTAGAGATACGCAGTATTTT
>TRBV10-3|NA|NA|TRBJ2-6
CAINGRDSSSGANVLTF
TGTGCCATCAATGGGCGGGACTCCTCCTCTGGGGCCAACGTCCTGACTTTC
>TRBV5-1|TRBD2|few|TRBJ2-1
CASSTSGGFHNEQFF
TGCGCCAGCAGCACAAGCGGGGGGTTCCACAATGAGCAGTTCTTC
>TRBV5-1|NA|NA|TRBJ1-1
CASSLVDRLNTEAFF
TGCGCCAGCAGCTTGGTTGACAGACTGAACACTGAAGCTTTCTTT
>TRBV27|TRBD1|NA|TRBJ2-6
CASRHGQGGTGANVLTF
TGTGCCAGCAGACACGGACAGGGTGGAACTGGGGCCAACGTCCTGACTTTC
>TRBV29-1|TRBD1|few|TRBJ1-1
CSVARQGMYTEAFF
TGCAGCGTTGCAAGACAGGGGATGTACACTGAAGCTTTCTTT
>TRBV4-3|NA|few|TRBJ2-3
CASSDSSTDTQYF
TGCGCCAGCAGCGACAGCAGCACAGATACGCAGTATTTT
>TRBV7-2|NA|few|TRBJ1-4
CASSPRDSTTNEKLFF
TGTGCCAGCAGCCCTCGAGACAGTACAACTAATGAAAAACTGTTTTTT
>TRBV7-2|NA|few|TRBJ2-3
CASSRTTDTQYF
TGTGCCAGCAGTCGGACCACAGATACGCAGTATTTT
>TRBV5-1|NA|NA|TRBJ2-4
CASSLLGIAKNIQYF
TGCGCCAGCAGCTTGCTGGGGATCGCCAAAAACATTCAGTACTTC
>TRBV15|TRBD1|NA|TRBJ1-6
CATSIRGYNSPLHF
TGTGCCACCAGCATCAGGGGGTACAATTCACCCCTCCACTTT
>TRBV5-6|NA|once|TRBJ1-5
CASSLFGGQPQHF
TGTGCCAGCAGCTTATTCGGTGGCCAGCCCCAGCATTTT
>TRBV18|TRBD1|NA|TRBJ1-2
CASSETQGDYGYTF
TGTGCCAGCTCTGAAACACAGGGGGACTATGGCTACACCTTC
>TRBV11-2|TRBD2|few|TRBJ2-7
CASSLDLGLTSYEQYF
TGTGCCAGCAGCTTAGATCTGGGACTAACCTCCTACGAGCAGTACTTC
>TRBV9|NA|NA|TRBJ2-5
CASSVDEGRETQYF
TGTGCCAGCAGCGTAGATGAGGGGAGGGAGACCCAGTACTTC
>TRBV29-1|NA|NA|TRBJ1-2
CSVGNPSLPYGYTF
TGCAGCGTTGGGAACCCGAGCCTCCCCTATGGCTACACCTTC
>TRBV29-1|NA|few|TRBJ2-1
CSVEDLAGSYNEQFF
TGCAGCGTTGAAGATCTCGCGGGGTCCTACAATGAGCAGTTCTTC
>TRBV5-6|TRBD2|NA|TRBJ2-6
CASLRGASGANVLTF
TGTGCCAGCCTGCGGGGGGCCTCTGGGGCCAACGTCCTGACTTTC
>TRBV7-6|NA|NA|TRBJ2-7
CASSLGARGAGDEQYF
TGTGCCAGCAGCTTAGGGGCACGGGGTGCAGGGGACGAGCAGTACTTC
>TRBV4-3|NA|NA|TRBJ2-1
CASSQEWGEQFF
TGCGCCAGCAGTCAAGAATGGGGTGAGCAGTTCTTC
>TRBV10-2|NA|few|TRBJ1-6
CASSGGINSPLHF
TGCGCCAGTAGCGGTGGGATTAATTCACCCCTCCACTTT
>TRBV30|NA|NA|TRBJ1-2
CAWSVDRAWGYTF
TGTGCCTGGAGTGTAGATAGGGCCTGGGGCTACACCTTC
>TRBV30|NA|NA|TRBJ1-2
CAWRSGGASYTF
TGTGCCTGGAGGTCCGGCGGTGCCTCCTACACCTTC
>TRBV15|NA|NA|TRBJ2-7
CATSRDTKALYYEQYF
TGTGCCACCAGCAGAGATACGAAGGCCCTCTACTACGAGCAGTACTTC